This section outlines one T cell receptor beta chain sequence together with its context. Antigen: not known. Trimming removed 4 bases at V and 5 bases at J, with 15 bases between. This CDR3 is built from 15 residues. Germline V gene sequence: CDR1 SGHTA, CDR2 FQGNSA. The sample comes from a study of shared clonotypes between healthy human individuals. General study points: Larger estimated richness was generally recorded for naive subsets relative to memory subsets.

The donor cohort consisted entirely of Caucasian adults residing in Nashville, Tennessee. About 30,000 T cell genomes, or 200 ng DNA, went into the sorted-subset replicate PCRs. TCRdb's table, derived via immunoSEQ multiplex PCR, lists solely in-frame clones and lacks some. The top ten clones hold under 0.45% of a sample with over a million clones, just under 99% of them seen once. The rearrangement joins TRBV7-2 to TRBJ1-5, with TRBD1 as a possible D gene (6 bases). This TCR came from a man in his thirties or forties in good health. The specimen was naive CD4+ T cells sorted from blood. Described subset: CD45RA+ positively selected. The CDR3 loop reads CASSSEWGAHQPQHF. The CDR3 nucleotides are TGTGCCAGCAGCTCCGAGTGGGGGGCGCATCAGCCCCAGCATTTT.